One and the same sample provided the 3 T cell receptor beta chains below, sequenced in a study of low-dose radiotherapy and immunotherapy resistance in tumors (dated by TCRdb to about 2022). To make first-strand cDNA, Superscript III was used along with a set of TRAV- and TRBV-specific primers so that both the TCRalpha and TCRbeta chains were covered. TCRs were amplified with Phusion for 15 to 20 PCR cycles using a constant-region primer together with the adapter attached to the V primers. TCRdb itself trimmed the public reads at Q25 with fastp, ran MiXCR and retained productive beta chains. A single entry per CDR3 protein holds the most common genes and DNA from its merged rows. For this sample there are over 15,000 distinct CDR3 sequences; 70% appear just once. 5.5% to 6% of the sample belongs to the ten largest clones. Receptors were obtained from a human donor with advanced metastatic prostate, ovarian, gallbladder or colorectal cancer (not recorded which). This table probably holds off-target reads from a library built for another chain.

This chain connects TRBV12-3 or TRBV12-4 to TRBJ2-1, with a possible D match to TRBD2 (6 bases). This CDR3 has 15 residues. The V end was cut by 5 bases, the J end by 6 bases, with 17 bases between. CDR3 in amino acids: CASSVGGTGVNEQFF. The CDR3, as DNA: TGTGCCAGCAGTGTTGGAGGGACTGGGGTCAATGAGCAGTTCTTC.

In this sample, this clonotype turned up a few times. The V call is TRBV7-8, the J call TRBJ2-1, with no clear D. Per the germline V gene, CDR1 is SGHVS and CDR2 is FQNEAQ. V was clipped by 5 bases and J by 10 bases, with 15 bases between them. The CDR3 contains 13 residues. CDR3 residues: CASSPGRVHEQFF. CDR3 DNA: TGTGCCAGCAGCCCAGGCCGGGTACACGAGCAGTTCTTC.

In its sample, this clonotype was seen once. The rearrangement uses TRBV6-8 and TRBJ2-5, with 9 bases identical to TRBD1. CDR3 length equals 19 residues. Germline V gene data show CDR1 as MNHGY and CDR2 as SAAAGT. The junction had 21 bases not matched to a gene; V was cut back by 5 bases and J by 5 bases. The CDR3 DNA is TGTGCCAGCAGTCGTCGCCTACAGGGGGCGGGGGATCGTGGGGAGACCCAGTACTTC. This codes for CASSRRLQGAGDRGETQYF.